This T cell receptor (beta chain) was recorded in a study of T cell responses to AZD1222 COVID-19 vaccine. The overall study: Combined were second doses at about 4 or about 12 weeks.

The repertoire was sequenced with immunoSEQ multiplex PCR; TCRdb's copy has only in-frame clones and lacks some. The sample lists roughly 100,000 clones; roughly 91% were seen once. The CDR3 spans 13 residues. V lost 8 bases and J lost 3, with 11 bases in between. This receptor was obtained from an adult in good health. The sample in question was peripheral blood, obtained on day 0 of AZD1222 vaccination. J is TRBJ1-5 and V is TRBV12-3 or TRBV12-4, with D maybe TRBD1 (5 bases). The CDR3 loop is CASGGTVNQPQHF. The CDR3 nucleotides are TGTGCCAGCGGGGGGACGGTCAATCAGCCCCAGCATTTT.